One and the same sample provided the 23 T cell receptor beta chains below, sequenced in a study of blood T cells in healthy people across ages. Using a J-beta primer mix together with a sample-barcoded 5' primer, a second PCR was run for about 6 to 11 cycles. MiXCR was run by TCRdb on the 5' RACE reads, yielding one entry per CDR3 protein. Counted here are more than 1,000,000 distinct CDR3 sequences, 20% to 25% occurring once; the ten biggest clones make up approximately 0.79%. The sample was also reused in another study, on T cells of mothers and their children.

Sequencing was done on a sample of blood. These receptors originate from a girl aged 2-10 years in good health.

This chain joins TRBV9 and TRBJ2-1; 11 nucleotides line up with TRBD2. This CDR3 has 16 amino acids. Germline V gives CDR1 SGDLS, CDR2 YYNGEE. J gave up 5 bases and V 4 bases, and 8 bases lay outside the gene matches. The CDR3 DNA reads as TGTGCCAGCAGCCTTTATAGCGGGGGGGCTGACAATGAGCAGTTCTTC. Protein product: CASSLYSGGADNEQFF.

This clonotype occurred once. V is TRBV5-6 and J is TRBJ2-2; TRBD1 might be the D (5 bases). This CDR3 is 17 amino acids long. Germline assignment: CDR1 SGHDT and CDR2 YYEEEE. Trimming removed 0 bases at V and 5 bases at J, with 17 bases between. CDR3 sequence reads: CASSLEWGVKTTGELFF. The CDR3 DNA reads as TGTGCCAGCAGCTTGGAGTGGGGCGTAAAAACGACCGGGGAGCTGTTTTTT.

The rearrangement links TRBV12-3 or TRBV12-4 to TRBJ2-5; D gene uncertain. The CDR3 runs to 15 residues. The V end was cut by 0 bases, the J end by 4 bases, with 12 bases between. CDR3 sequence: CASSLAIDFTETQYF. CDR3 in DNA: TGTGCCAGCAGTTTAGCCATCGACTTTACAGAGACCCAGTACTTC.

The V and J genes are TRBV12-5 and TRBJ2-5; D is possibly TRBD1 (6 bases). This CDR3 comprises 13 residues. CDR1 and CDR2 from the germline V gene are LGHNT and FRNRAP. Deletions cut 7 bases from V and 3 bases from J, with 12 bases between. CDR3 amino acids: CASAGGGKETQYF. The CDR3 DNA is TGTGCTAGTGCTGGTGGGGGCAAAGAGACCCAGTACTTC.

The sample holds a few counts of this clonotype. This chain joins TRBV5-1 and TRBJ2-5; a possible D gene is TRBD2 (5 bases). The J call is in doubt because the DNA end fits TRBJ2-1 better. CDR3 length equals 13 residues. Germline V gene sequence: CDR1 SGHRS, CDR2 YFSETQ. Here the CDR3 DNA reads TGCGCCAGCAGGGGAGAACGGTACAATGAGCAGTTCTTC. Its protein is CASRGERYNEQFF.

This clonotype turned up a few times. This chain joins TRBV28 and TRBJ2-1; D possibly uses TRBD1 or TRBD2 (5 bases each). This CDR3 is 15 amino acids long. Trimming took 1 base from V and 2 from J, leaving 9 bases between them. The V gene's germline CDR1 is MDHEN and CDR2 SYDVKM. The CDR3, as DNA: TGTGCCAGCAGTTTATATGGGGGAACCTACAATGAGCAGTTCTTC. Translated: CASSLYGGTYNEQFF.

The V and J genes are TRBV2 and TRBJ1-2; D not certain. The germline V gene has CDR1 SNHLY and CDR2 FYNNEI. Between the trimmed V and J ends, which lost 7 bases and 5 bases, there was a span of 14 bases. CDR3 size: 13 residues. The CDR3, as DNA: TGTGCCAGCAACCCGGCCCCGGCTTATGGCTACACCTTC. Its protein is CASNPAPAYGYTF.

The CDR3 here is CASSFGVVPGELFF. The CDR3 DNA follows: TGTGCCAGCAGTTTTGGAGTAGTCCCCGGGGAGCTGTTTTTT. The gene calls are TRBV27 and TRBJ2-2; no firm D call. Trimming took off 3 bases at V and 6 bases at J, with 11 bases between the two ends. The CDR3 has 14 amino acids. Germline V gene lookup returns CDR1 MNHEY and CDR2 SMNVEV (reference sequence).

The chain employs TRBV7-9 and TRBJ1-1, with D perhaps TRBD1 (5 bases). CDR3 length equals 15 residues. With 3 bases removed from V and 6 bases from J, the gap between germline ends came to 17 bases. Germline V gene lookup returns CDR1 SEHNR and CDR2 FQNEAQ (reference sequence). The CDR3: CASSFPGGGAPEAFF. As DNA, the CDR3 is TGTGCCAGCAGCTTCCCCGGCGGAGGGGCCCCTGAAGCTTTCTTT. Looking up the rest from reference TRBV7-9 and TRBJ1-1 gives the full variable domain: DTGVSQNPRHKITKRGQNVTFRCDPISEHNRLYWYRQTLGQGPEFLTYFQNEAQLEKSRLLSDRFSAERPKGSFSTLEIQRTEQGDSAMYLCASSFPGGGAPEAFFGQGTRLTVV.

The CDR3 DNA is TGTGCCAGCAGTCAACGACAGGGCGGGGTCCATGGCTACACCTTC. Protein product: CASSQRQGGVHGYTF. The rearrangement links TRBV27 to TRBJ1-2, with 7 bases identical to TRBD1. With 5 bases clipped from V and 6 bases from J, the junction kept 12 bases outside the gene matches. The germline gives CDR1 MNHEY, CDR2 SMNVEV (reference sequence). CDR3 length: 15 residues.

The chain links TRBV11-2 to TRBJ1-2; no clear D. CDR1 and CDR2 (germline): SGHAT, FQNNGV. This CDR3 contains 15 residues. With 5 bases removed from V and 3 bases from J, the gap between germline ends came to 16 bases. The chain's CDR3 is CASSLKQGQYYGYTF. The DNA for the CDR3 is TGTGCCAGCAGCCTAAAACAAGGGCAGTACTATGGCTACACCTTC.

V and J are TRBV4-1 and TRBJ2-7; 8 nucleotides align to TRBD1. From germline, CDR1 is MGHRA and CDR2 YSYEKL. This CDR3 is built from 15 residues. V dropped 0 bases and J dropped 3; count of bases not matched to a gene: 4. CDR3 residues: CASSQEDRDHYEQYF. The CDR3 nucleotides are TGCGCCAGCAGCCAAGAGGACAGGGACCACTACGAGCAGTACTTC.

The V call is TRBV24-1, the J call TRBJ1-4; D unclear. The CDR3 runs 13 residues. Deletions cut 4 bases from V and 12 bases from J, with 14 bases between. In germline, CDR1 is KGHDR, CDR2 SFDVKD. For the CDR3, the DNA is TGTGCCACCAGTGACCGAGGCGCTTCGGAACTGTTTTTT. This codes for CATSDRGASELFF.

This clonotype has a handful of counts. V and J are TRBV7-9 and TRBJ1-2, with 7 bases that match TRBD1. J gave up 8 bases and V 6 bases, and 12 bases lay outside the gene matches. The germline gives CDR1 SEHNR, CDR2 FQNEAQ (reference sequence). CDR3 length equals 14 residues. In nucleotides, the CDR3 is TGTGCCAGCAGTCACGGACGGACAGGCGGAGGCTACACCTTC. This gives the protein CASSHGRTGGGYTF.

This clonotype was detected many times. The chain employs TRBV6-4 and TRBJ2-2, with D perhaps TRBD2 (5 bases). CDR3 length: 13 amino acids. V shed 4 bases and J shed 2 bases, with 5 bases lying between them. Germline V lookup: CDR1 MRHNA, CDR2 SNTAGT. In nucleotides, the CDR3 is TGTGCCAGCAGTGGGACTAACACCGGGGAGCTGTTTTTT. It codes for CASSGTNTGELFF.

This clonotype was counted a few times. CDR3: CATSDFTGSLHF. The CDR3 nucleotides are TGTGCCACCAGTGATTTTACCGGGTCCCTCCACTTT. J is TRBJ1-6 and V is TRBV24-1; D is ambiguous. This CDR3 is built from 12 residues. Germline CDR1 KGHDR, CDR2 SFDVKD. Trimming took 1 base from V and 14 from J, leaving 8 bases between them.

A few counts support this clonotype. This chain links TRBV7-9 with TRBJ1-2, with D hard to call. The germline V gene has CDR1 SEHNR and CDR2 FQNEAQ (reference sequence). The CDR3 totals 14 residues. Trimming left V 4 bases short and J 4 bases short, with 13 bases between. The CDR3 region has the DNA TGTGCCAGCAGCTGGGGAGACGGAAGCTATGGCTACACCTTC. Its translation: CASSWGDGSYGYTF.

The chain links TRBV9 to TRBJ2-1, with D unresolved. Trimming removed 0 bases from V and 0 bases from J, with 13 bases in between. CDR3 length equals 17 residues. CDR1 is SGDLS, CDR2 YYNGEE, per germline. This chain's CDR3 is CASSVAYLGSSYNEQFF. CDR3 nucleotide sequence: TGTGCCAGCAGCGTAGCTTATCTGGGTAGCTCCTACAATGAGCAGTTCTTC.

This chain joins TRBV12-3 or TRBV12-4 and TRBJ2-7; 7 bases match TRBD1. The CDR3 is 16 residues long. J was trimmed by 0 bases and V by 7 bases; bases with no gene match: 12. CDR3 region: CASTSSGTDNSYEQYF. CDR3 nucleotides: TGTGCCAGCACGTCGAGTGGGACAGACAACTCCTACGAGCAGTACTTC.

The chain carries TRBV11-2 and TRBJ1-2, with D hard to call. With 5 bases removed from V and 6 bases from J, the gap between germline ends came to 13 bases. CDR1 is SGHAT, CDR2 FQNNGV, per germline. CDR3 length: 13 residues. The CDR3 here is CASSRSVGDGYTF. DNA of the CDR3: TGTGCCAGCAGCCGGTCTGTAGGAGATGGCTACACCTTC.

In DNA, the CDR3 is TGCGCCAGCAGCCTTCGGGACACCAATCAGCCCCAGCATTTT. Translating gives CASSLRDTNQPQHF. This chain connects TRBV4-1 to TRBJ1-5, with TRBD1 as a possible D gene (6 bases). V shed 4 bases and J shed 3 bases, with 10 bases lying between them. Germline loops: CDR1 MGHRA, CDR2 YSYEKL. This CDR3 region has 14 residues.

The V call is TRBV20-1, the J call TRBJ1-6, with D maybe TRBD1 (5 bases). Per the germline V gene, CDR1 is DFQATT and CDR2 is SNEGSKA (reference sequence). The CDR3 has 16 amino acids. Trimming removed 1 base at V and 0 bases at J, with 10 bases between. The CDR3 loop is CSARATDSSYNSPLHF. Here the CDR3 DNA reads TGCAGTGCTAGAGCGACCGACAGCTCCTATAATTCACCCCTCCACTTT.

The chain carries TRBV3-1 and TRBJ2-2; no reliable D call. Trimming took off 0 bases at V and 6 bases at J, with 17 bases between the two ends. The germline CDR1 and CDR2 sequences are LGHDT and YNNKEL (reference sequence). This CDR3 comprises 17 residues. The CDR3 spells CASSQDLSLSPPGELFF. The CDR3 coding sequence is TGTGCCAGCAGCCAAGATCTTAGCTTGAGTCCTCCCGGGGAGCTGTTTTTT. The full variable domain, its missing parts supplied by reference TRBV3-1 and TRBJ2-2, is DTAVSQTPKYLVTQMGNDKSIKCEQNLGHDTMYWYKQDSKKFLKIMFSYNNKELIINETVPNRFSPKSPDKAHLNLHINSLELGDSAVYFCASSQDLSLSPPGELFFGEGSRLTVL.